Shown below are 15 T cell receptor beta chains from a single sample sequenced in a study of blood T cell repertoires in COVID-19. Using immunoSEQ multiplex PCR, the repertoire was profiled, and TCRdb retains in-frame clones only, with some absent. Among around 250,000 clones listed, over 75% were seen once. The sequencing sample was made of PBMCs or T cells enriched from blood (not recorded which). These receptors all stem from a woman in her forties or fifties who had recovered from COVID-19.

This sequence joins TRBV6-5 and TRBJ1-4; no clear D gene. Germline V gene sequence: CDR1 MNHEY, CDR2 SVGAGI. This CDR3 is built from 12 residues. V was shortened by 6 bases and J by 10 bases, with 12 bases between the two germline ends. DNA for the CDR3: TGTGCCAGCAGCCCCCAGGCGGGAAAACTGTTTTTT. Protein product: CASSPQAGKLFF.

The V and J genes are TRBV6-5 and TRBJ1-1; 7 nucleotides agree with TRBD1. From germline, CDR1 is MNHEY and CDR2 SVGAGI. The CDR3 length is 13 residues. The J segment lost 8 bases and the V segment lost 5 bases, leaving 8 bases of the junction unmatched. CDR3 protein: CASSHRDRTEAFF. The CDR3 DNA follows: TGTGCCAGCAGTCACCGGGACAGAACGGAAGCTTTCTTT.

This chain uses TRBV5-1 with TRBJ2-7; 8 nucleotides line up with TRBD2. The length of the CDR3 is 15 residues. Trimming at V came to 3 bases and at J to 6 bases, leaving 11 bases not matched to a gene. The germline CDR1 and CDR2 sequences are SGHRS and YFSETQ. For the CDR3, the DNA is TGCGCCAGCAGCTCCGCGAGTGGCGGGAGGATCGAGCAGTACTTC. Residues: CASSSASGGRIEQYF.

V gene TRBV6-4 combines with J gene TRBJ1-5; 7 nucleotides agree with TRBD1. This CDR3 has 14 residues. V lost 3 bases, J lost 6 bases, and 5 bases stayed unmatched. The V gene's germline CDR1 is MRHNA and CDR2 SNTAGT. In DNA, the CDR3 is TGTGCCAGCAGTGAGCAGGGGGTTGGTCAGCCCCAGCATTTT. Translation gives CASSEQGVGQPQHF.

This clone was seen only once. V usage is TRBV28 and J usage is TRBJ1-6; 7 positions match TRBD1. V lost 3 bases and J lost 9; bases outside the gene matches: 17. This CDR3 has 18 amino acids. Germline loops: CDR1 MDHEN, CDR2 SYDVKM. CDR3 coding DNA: TGTGCCAGCAGTTTCCCCAGGGGACAGCAAAAGGGGGGTTCACCCCTCCACTTT. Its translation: CASSFPRGQQKGGSPLHF.

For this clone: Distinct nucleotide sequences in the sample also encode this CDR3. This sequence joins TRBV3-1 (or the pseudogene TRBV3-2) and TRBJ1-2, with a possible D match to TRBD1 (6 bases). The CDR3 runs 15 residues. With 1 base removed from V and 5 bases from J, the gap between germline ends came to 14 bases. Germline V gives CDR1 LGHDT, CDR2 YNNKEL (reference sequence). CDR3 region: CASSQGQGRGYGYTF. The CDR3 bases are TGTGCCAGCAGCCAAGGCCAGGGGAGAGGGTATGGCTACACCTTC.

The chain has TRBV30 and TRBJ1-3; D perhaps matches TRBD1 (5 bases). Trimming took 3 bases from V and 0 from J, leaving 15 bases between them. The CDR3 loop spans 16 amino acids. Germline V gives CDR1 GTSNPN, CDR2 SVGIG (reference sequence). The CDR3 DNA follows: TGTGCCTGGAGCCACGGGGGACCGAGCTCTGGAAACACCATATATTTT. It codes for CAWSHGGPSSGNTIYF. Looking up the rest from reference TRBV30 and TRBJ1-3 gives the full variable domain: SQTIHQWPATLVQPVGSPLSLECTVEGTSNPNLYWYRQAAGRGLQLLFYSVGIGQISSEVPQNLSASRPQDRQFILSSKKLLLSDSGFYLCAWSHGGPSSGNTIYFGEGSWLTVV.

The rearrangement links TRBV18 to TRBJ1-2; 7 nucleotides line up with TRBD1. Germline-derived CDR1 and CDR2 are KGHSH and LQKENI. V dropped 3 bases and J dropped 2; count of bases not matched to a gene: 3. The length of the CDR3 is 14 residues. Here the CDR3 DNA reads TGTGCCAGCTCACCCAGGGGGACGAACTATGGCTACACCTTC. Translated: CASSPRGTNYGYTF.

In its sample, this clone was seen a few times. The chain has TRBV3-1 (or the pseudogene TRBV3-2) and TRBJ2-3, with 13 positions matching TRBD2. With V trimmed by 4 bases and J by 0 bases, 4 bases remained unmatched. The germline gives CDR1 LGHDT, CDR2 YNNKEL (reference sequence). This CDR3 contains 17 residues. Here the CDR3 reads CASSLRTSGGSTDTQYF. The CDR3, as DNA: TGTGCCAGCAGCCTACGGACTAGCGGGGGTAGCACAGATACGCAGTATTTT.

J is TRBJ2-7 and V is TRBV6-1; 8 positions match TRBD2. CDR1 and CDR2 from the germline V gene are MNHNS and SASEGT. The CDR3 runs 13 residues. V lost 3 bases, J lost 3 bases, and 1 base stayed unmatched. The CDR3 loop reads CASSDGTSYEQYF. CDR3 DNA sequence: TGTGCCAGCAGTGATGGGACTAGCTACGAGCAGTACTTC.

The CDR3 DNA follows: TGCGCCAGCAGCTTGGCCGGTACAGGGGGATTTGAGACCCAGTACTTC. This sequence encodes CASSLAGTGGFETQYF. V usage is TRBV5-1 and J usage is TRBJ2-5, with 8 positions matching TRBD1. The length of the CDR3 is 16 residues. The germline CDR1 and CDR2 sequences are SGHRS and YFSETQ. Trimming cost V 0 bases and J 5 bases; bases outside gene matches: 9.

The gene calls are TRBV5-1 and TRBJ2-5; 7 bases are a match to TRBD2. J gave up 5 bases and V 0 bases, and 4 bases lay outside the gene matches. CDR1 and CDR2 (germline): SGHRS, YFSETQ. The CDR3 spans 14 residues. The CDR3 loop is CASSLEAGVETQYF. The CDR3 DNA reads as TGCGCCAGCAGCTTGGAGGCGGGAGTGGAGACCCAGTACTTC. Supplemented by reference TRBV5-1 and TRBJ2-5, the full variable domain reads KAGVTQTPRYLIKTRGQQVTLSCSPISGHRSVSWYQQTPGQGLQFLFEYFSETQRNKGNFPGRFSGRQFSNSRSEMNVSTLELGDSALYLCASSLEAGVETQYFGPGTRLLVL.

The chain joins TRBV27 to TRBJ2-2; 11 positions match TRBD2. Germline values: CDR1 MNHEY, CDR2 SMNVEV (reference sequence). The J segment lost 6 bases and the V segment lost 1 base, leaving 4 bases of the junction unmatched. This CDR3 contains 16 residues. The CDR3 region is CASSLYLAGGPGELFF. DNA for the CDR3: TGTGCCAGCAGTTTATATTTAGCGGGAGGGCCCGGGGAGCTGTTTTTT.

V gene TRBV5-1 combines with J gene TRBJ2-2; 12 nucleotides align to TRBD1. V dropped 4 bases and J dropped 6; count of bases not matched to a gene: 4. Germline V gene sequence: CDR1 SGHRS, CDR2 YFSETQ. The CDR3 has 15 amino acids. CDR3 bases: TGCGCCAGCAGCGAGGGACAGGGGGCGGCCGGGGAGCTGTTTTTT. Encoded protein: CASSEGQGAAGELFF. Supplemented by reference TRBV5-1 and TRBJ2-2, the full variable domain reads KAGVTQTPRYLIKTRGQQVTLSCSPISGHRSVSWYQQTPGQGLQFLFEYFSETQRNKGNFPGRFSGRQFSNSRSEMNVSTLELGDSALYLCASSEGQGAAGELFFGEGSRLTVL.

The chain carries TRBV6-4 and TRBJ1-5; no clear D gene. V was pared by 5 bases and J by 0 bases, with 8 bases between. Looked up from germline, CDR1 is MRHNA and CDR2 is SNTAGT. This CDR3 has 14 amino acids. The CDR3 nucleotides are TGTGCCAGCAGTCCAGATTATAGCAATCAGCCCCAGCATTTT. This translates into CASSPDYSNQPQHF.